A single sample is the source of the 31 T cell receptor beta chains below, sequenced in a study of blood T cell repertoires in COVID-19. Assay used: immunoSEQ multiplex PCR; TCRdb lists only in-frame clones, some missing. Here the sample spans 45,000 to 70,000 clones, 87% being singletons. Sequenced input: peripheral blood. These TCRs come from a woman aged 80 or older with COVID-19, enrolled during active disease.

This clone has a single count. V and J are TRBV2 and TRBJ2-7; 7 bases agree with TRBD2. V gave up 4 bases and J gave up 1 base; unmatched junction bases: 7. This CDR3 has 15 residues. Germline values: CDR1 SNHLY, CDR2 FYNNEI. The CDR3 here is CASSVSPGGSYEQYF. CDR3 sequence (DNA): TGTGCCAGCAGTGTTTCCCCGGGGGGATCCTACGAGCAGTACTTC.

CDR3: CASSPTGLNRGREQYF. The CDR3 coding sequence is TGTGCCAGCAGTCCTACCGGCTTAAACAGGGGGAGAGAGCAGTACTTC. The chain has TRBV2 and TRBJ2-7; 8 positions match TRBD1. The CDR3 consists of 16 residues. Germline loops: CDR1 SNHLY, CDR2 FYNNEI. After removal of 5 bases from V and 7 bases from J, the junction contained 16 bases not matched to a gene.

The chain uses TRBV7-2 and TRBJ1-1, with D possibly TRBD1 on 5 matching bases. Germline V gene lookup returns CDR1 SGHTA and CDR2 FQGNSA. Trimming cost V 6 bases and J 1 base, with 9 bases left between them. CDR3 size: 13 residues. This chain's CDR3 is CASRIQENTEAFF. The DNA of the CDR3 is TGTGCCAGCAGGATACAGGAGAACACTGAAGCTTTCTTT.

The genes are TRBV5-1 and TRBJ1-3; a weak D match, TRBD1 (5 bases). V lost 4 bases, J lost 2 bases, and 10 bases lay in between. The germline V gene encodes CDR1 SGHRS and CDR2 YFSETQ. The CDR3 is 14 residues long. The CDR3 DNA reads as TGCGCCAGCAGCGGGCCGGGGGCTGGAAACACCATATATTTT. Translating it yields CASSGPGAGNTIYF.

This chain joins TRBV30 and TRBJ1-6; 8 bases match TRBD1. The ends lost 5 bases at V and 6 bases at J; junction bases unmatched: 3. This CDR3 has 13 residues. Germline loops: CDR1 GTSNPN, CDR2 SVGIG (reference sequence). The CDR3 sequence is CAWGQGLNSPLHF. In DNA, the CDR3 is TGTGCCTGGGGACAGGGCCTTAATTCACCCCTCCACTTT.

This chain links TRBV5-1 with TRBJ2-7, with no clear D. This CDR3 region has 13 residues. V lost 0 bases and J 6 bases, leaving 10 bases between the germline ends. The germline CDR1 and CDR2 sequences are SGHRS and YFSETQ. The CDR3 here is CASSLDSAAEQYF. In DNA, the CDR3 is TGCGCCAGCAGCTTGGACAGTGCCGCCGAGCAGTACTTC. Filled out from reference TRBV5-1 and TRBJ2-7, the complete variable domain reads KAGVTQTPRYLIKTRGQQVTLSCSPISGHRSVSWYQQTPGQGLQFLFEYFSETQRNKGNFPGRFSGRQFSNSRSEMNVSTLELGDSALYLCASSLDSAAEQYFGPGTRLTVT.

The chain joins TRBV10-3 to TRBJ1-1; 8 nucleotides line up with TRBD1. V shed 9 bases and J 5 bases; nucleotides not matched to a gene: 2. CDR1 is ENHRY and CDR2 is SYGVKD in the germline V gene. The length of the CDR3 is 11 residues. The CDR3 coding sequence is TGTGCCATACACAGGGGGACTGAAGCTTTCTTT. Amino acids: CAIHRGTEAFF.

The rearrangement joins TRBV4-2 to TRBJ2-7; 7 bases are a match to TRBD2. Germline loops: CDR1 LGHNA, CDR2 YNFKEQ. The CDR3 is 16 amino acids. The V segment lost 4 bases and the J segment 0 bases; nucleotides outside the gene matches: 9. As DNA, the CDR3 is TGTGCCAGCAGCCCTTCGGCGGGGGTAAGCTCCTACGAGCAGTACTTC. This sequence encodes CASSPSAGVSSYEQYF.

The CDR3 nucleotides are TGTGCCAGCTCACAGACCAGGGCGGATACGCAGTATTTT. Translated: CASSQTRADTQYF. J is TRBJ2-3 and V is TRBV18; D is possibly TRBD1 (5 bases). Deletions cut 4 bases from V and 6 bases from J, with 11 bases between. Per germline, CDR1 KGHSH and CDR2 LQKENI. The CDR3 runs 13 residues.

CDR3 coding DNA: TGCGCCAGCAGCTTCCGACAGGGGTACAATGAGCAGTTCTTC. Translated, it gives CASSFRQGYNEQFF. The chain recombines TRBV5-1 with TRBJ2-1; TRBD1 aligns across 8 bases. CDR1 is SGHRS and CDR2 is YFSETQ in the germline V gene. The CDR3 loop spans 14 amino acids. V shed 2 bases and J 4 bases; nucleotides not matched to a gene: 2.

This chain links TRBV29-1 with TRBJ1-4; D possibly corresponds to TRBD1 (6 bases). V lost 6 bases, J lost 0 bases, and 11 bases lay in between. CDR3 size: 14 residues. The germline CDR1 and CDR2 sequences are SQVTM and ANQGSEA. The DNA for the CDR3 is TGCAGCGTCGGTGGGGGCTCAACTAATGAAAAACTGTTTTTT. It encodes CSVGGGSTNEKLFF.

The chain uses TRBV3-1 (or the pseudogene TRBV3-2) and TRBJ1-1, with 9 positions matching TRBD1. The CDR3 length is 14 residues. Germline-derived CDR1 and CDR2 are LGHDT and YNNKEL (reference sequence). V dropped 4 bases and J dropped 5; count of bases not matched to a gene: 5. The CDR3 nucleotides are TGTGCCAGCAGCCCACAGGGGGCGCGGACTGAAGCTTTCTTT. Amino acid sequence: CASSPQGARTEAFF.

The chain uses TRBV19 and TRBJ1-1; D may be TRBD1 (5 bases). The CDR3 covers 16 residues. The V gene's germline CDR1 is LNHDA and CDR2 SQIVND (reference sequence). Deletions cut 5 bases from V and 1 base from J, with 17 bases between. CDR3 sequence (DNA): TGTGCCAGTAGTTCAGGACGGGTGGGGGGGAACACTGAAGCTTTCTTT. The encoded protein is CASSSGRVGGNTEAFF.

V usage is TRBV5-1 and J usage is TRBJ1-4; no clear D gene. Germline CDR1 SGHRS, CDR2 YFSETQ. This CDR3 has 14 amino acids. V lost 2 bases to trimming and J lost 5 bases, with 10 bases between them. The CDR3 protein is CASSFQRGNEKLFF. Written as DNA, the CDR3 is TGCGCCAGCAGCTTTCAAAGAGGGAATGAAAAACTGTTTTTT.

This chain joins TRBV2 and TRBJ2-5, with 7 bases that match TRBD1. CDR1 and CDR2 (germline): SNHLY, FYNNEI. The CDR3 is 15 residues long. The junction had 10 bases not matched to a gene; V was cut back by 6 bases and J by 3 bases. The CDR3 nucleotides read TGTGCCAGCAGACCGATCAGGGGGATAGAAGAGACCCAGTACTTC. Amino acid sequence: CASRPIRGIEETQYF.

This chain joins TRBV2 and TRBJ2-2; 7 bases map to TRBD1. The CDR3 sequence is 14 residues long. CDR1 SNHLY and CDR2 FYNNEI come from the germline V gene. Germline trimming cut 4 bases from V and 2 bases from J; bases unmatched to any gene: 1. The DNA of the CDR3 is TGTGCCAGCAGTGGACAGGGTAACACCGGGGAGCTGTTTTTT. This codes for CASSGQGNTGELFF.

V is TRBV5-1 and J is TRBJ2-2, with TRBD1 matching 7 bases. CDR3 length: 15 residues. Germline V gene sequence: CDR1 SGHRS, CDR2 YFSETQ. V lost 1 base, J lost 6 bases, and 6 bases stayed unmatched. CDR3 loop: CASSLLTGRPGELFF. The CDR3 DNA is TGCGCCAGCAGCTTGCTGACAGGGAGACCCGGGGAGCTGTTTTTT.

This chain uses TRBV3-1 (or the pseudogene TRBV3-2) with TRBJ2-6, with D maybe TRBD1 (6 bases). V dropped 8 bases and J dropped 4 bases, with 15 bases sitting between them. Germline CDR1 LGHDT, CDR2 YNNKEL (reference sequence). The CDR3 covers 15 residues. The DNA of the CDR3 is TGTGCCAGCGGAAGGGGGACGTTCGGGGCCAACGTCCTGACTTTC. Encoded protein: CASGRGTFGANVLTF.

CDR3 protein: CASSRRQGTYGYTF. The CDR3 DNA follows: TGTGCCAGCAGTCGCAGACAGGGGACGTATGGCTACACCTTC. This rearrangement joins TRBV2 to TRBJ1-2, with TRBD1 matching 8 bases. Germline CDR1 and CDR2: SNHLY and FYNNEI. After removal of 5 bases from V and 5 bases from J, the junction contained 7 bases not matched to a gene. CDR3 length: 14 residues.

This rearrangement joins TRBV5-4 to TRBJ2-7; D not resolved. The germline V gene encodes CDR1 SGHNT and CDR2 YYREEE (reference sequence). The CDR3 length is 13 residues. V dropped 0 bases and J dropped 7 bases, with 11 bases sitting between them. CDR3 sequence (DNA): TGTGCCAGCAGCTTGGCCGGCGGCCAGGAGCAGTACTTC. This codes for CASSLAGGQEQYF.

The chain has TRBV5-1 and TRBJ1-2, with 7 bases aligning to TRBD1. Losses at the gene ends were 4 bases for V and 8 bases for J; bases not matched to a gene: 5. From germline, CDR1 is SGHRS and CDR2 YFSETQ. This CDR3 has 12 residues. The CDR3 DNA reads as TGCGCCAGCAGCCAAAACAGGGGCGGCTACACCTTC. Translation: CASSQNRGGYTF.

This clone appeared many times. The rearrangement uses TRBV6-1 and TRBJ1-2; D call uncertain. The V gene lost 2 bases and the J gene lost 4 bases, with 8 bases spanning the gap. CDR3 length: 13 residues. CDR1 MNHNS and CDR2 SASEGT come from the germline V gene. CDR3 DNA: TGTGCCAGCAGTGAAAACAGCATCTATGGCTACACCTTC. This translates into CASSENSIYGYTF.

This chain links TRBV2 with TRBJ1-6; 11 bases fit TRBD1. In germline, CDR1 is SNHLY, CDR2 FYNNEI. The CDR3 runs to 15 residues. After removal of 3 bases from V and 9 bases from J, the junction contained 4 bases not matched to a gene. In nucleotides, the CDR3 is TGTGCCAGCAGTGACAGGGACAGGGGGTCTTCACCCCTCCACTTT. Residues: CASSDRDRGSSPLHF.

This chain joins TRBV6-1 and TRBJ1-2; 8 bases fit TRBD1. The CDR3 spans 16 residues. Trimming took 3 bases from V and 3 from J; bases not matched to a gene: 9. Germline assignment: CDR1 MNHNS and CDR2 SASEGT. In nucleotides, the CDR3 is TGTGCCAGCAGTGATAGACAGGGGAAGACCTACTATGGCTACACCTTC. This gives the protein CASSDRQGKTYYGYTF.

The rearrangement uses TRBV18 and TRBJ2-7; 11 bases align to TRBD2. The CDR3 covers 16 residues. The V segment lost 3 bases and the J segment 2 bases; nucleotides outside the gene matches: 6. The germline CDR1 and CDR2 sequences are KGHSH and LQKENI. DNA of the CDR3: TGTGCCAGCTCACCTTCGACTAGCGGGGTAACCTACGAGCAGTACTTC. Its protein product is CASSPSTSGVTYEQYF.

The chain joins TRBV11-2 to TRBJ1-4; unclear D gene. V dropped 5 bases and J dropped 10 bases, with 17 bases sitting between them. Germline V gene data show CDR1 as SGHAT and CDR2 as FQNNGV. The CDR3 extends over 14 amino acids. CDR3 region: CASSRGYPRGKLFF. The CDR3 DNA sequence: TGTGCCAGCAGCCGTGGTTATCCCCGGGGAAAACTGTTTTTT.

The chain is built from TRBV3-1 (or the pseudogene TRBV3-2) and TRBJ2-5, with D perhaps matching TRBD2 (6 bases). Germline loops: CDR1 LGHDT, CDR2 YNNKEL (reference sequence). With 2 bases removed from V and 5 bases from J, the gap between germline ends came to 15 bases. This CDR3 has 15 residues. For the CDR3, the DNA is TGTGCCAGCAGCCAATGGCCAGTGGAGGGGGAGACCCAGTACTTC. Its protein product is CASSQWPVEGETQYF.

V and J are TRBV7-2 and TRBJ1-1; TRBD1 agrees at 8 bases. Per the germline V gene, CDR1 is SGHTA and CDR2 is FQGNSA. The V gene end was trimmed by 1 base and the J gene end by 1 base; junction bases not matched to a gene: 2. CDR3 length: 15 residues. For the CDR3, the DNA is TGTGCCAGCAGCTTAGATCAGGGGGCGAACACTGAAGCTTTCTTT. Amino acids: CASSLDQGANTEAFF. The full variable domain, with the rest looked up from reference TRBV7-2 and TRBJ1-1, is GAGVSQSPSNKVTEKGKDVELRCDPISGHTALYWYRQSLGQGLEFLIYFQGNSAPDKSGLPSDRFSAERTGGSVSTLTIQRTQQEDSAVYLCASSLDQGANTEAFFGQGTRLTVV.

The chain joins TRBV7-8 to TRBJ2-3, with TRBD2 identical over 11 bases. This CDR3 comprises 15 residues. Per the germline V gene, CDR1 is SGHVS and CDR2 is FQNEAQ. With 5 bases clipped from V and 3 bases from J, the junction kept 4 bases outside the gene matches. CDR3 DNA sequence: TGTGCCAGCAGCGCCAGACTAGCGGGGACAGATACGCAGTATTTT. Translation gives CASSARLAGTDTQYF.

This sequence joins TRBV6-1 and TRBJ2-5; 10 bases fit TRBD2. The CDR3 covers 16 residues. V lost 1 base and J lost 3; bases outside the gene matches: 5. Germline CDR1 MNHNS, CDR2 SASEGT. The CDR3 DNA reads as TGTGCCAGCAGTGAAGTAGATAGCGGGGGGAAAGAGACCCAGTACTTC. It codes for CASSEVDSGGKETQYF.

The chain combines TRBV6-5 with TRBJ1-2; 8 bases match TRBD1. The germline V gene has CDR1 MNHEY and CDR2 SVGAGI. V lost 5 bases and J lost 4; bases outside the gene matches: 6. The CDR3 runs to 14 residues. This CDR3 is CASSNQGALYGYTF. Here the CDR3 DNA reads TGTGCCAGCAGTAACCAGGGGGCCCTCTATGGCTACACCTTC.